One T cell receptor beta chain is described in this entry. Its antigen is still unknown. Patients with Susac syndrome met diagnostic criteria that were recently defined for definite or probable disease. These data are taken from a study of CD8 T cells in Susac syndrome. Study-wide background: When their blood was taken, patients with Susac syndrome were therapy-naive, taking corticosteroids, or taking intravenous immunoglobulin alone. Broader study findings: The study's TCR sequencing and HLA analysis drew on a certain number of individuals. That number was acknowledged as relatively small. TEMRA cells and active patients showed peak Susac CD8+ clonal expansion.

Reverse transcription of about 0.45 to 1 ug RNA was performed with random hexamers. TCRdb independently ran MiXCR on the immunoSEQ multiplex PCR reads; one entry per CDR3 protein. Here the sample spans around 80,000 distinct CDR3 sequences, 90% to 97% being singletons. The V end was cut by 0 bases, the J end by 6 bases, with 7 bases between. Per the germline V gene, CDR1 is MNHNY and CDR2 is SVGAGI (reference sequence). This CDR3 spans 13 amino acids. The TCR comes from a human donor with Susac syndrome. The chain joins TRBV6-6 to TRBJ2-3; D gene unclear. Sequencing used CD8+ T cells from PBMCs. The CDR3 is CASSYSIGDTQYF. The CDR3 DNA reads TGTGCCAGCAGTTACTCGATTGGGGATACGCAGTATTTT.